The T cell receptor beta chain described here comes from a study of blood T cell repertoires in COVID-19. Study at large: There were acute and convalescent COVID-19 samples, and they came from the United States, Italy and Spain. In each case, the material was cDNA or gDNA derived from T cells, B-cell-depleted T cells, or PBMCs.

As regards this clone: The identical CDR3 is also encoded by other nucleotide sequences in the sample.

Method: immunoSEQ multiplex PCR; TCRdb's copy keeps in-frame clones and lacks some. The sample has 110,000 to 150,000 clones, more than 80% seen once. The CDR3 sequence is 14 residues long. The V segment lost 5 bases and the J segment 5 bases; nucleotides outside the gene matches: 5. CDR1 and CDR2 (germline): SEHNR, FQNEAQ (reference sequence). Participants' own reports of clinical history determined their cohort assignment. A case of COVID-19 had been met by exposed participants within 2 weeks before study entry. This sequence originates from a woman aged 18-29 years who had been exposed to COVID-19. V is TRBV7-9 and J is TRBJ1-1; the match to TRBD1 covers 10 bases. Sequencing was done on a sample of PBMCs or T cells enriched from blood (not recorded which). The CDR3 region is CASSPGQGGTEAFF. CDR3 sequence (DNA): TGTGCCAGCAGCCCCGGACAGGGGGGAACTGAAGCTTTCTTT.